This T cell receptor beta chain appears in the sequencing data of a study of cytomegalovirus exposure and HLA in healthy donors. A remark on this clone: Antigen: not known.

Study conclusions and caveats: One variant, a missense change in DCLRE1C, was linked in a later analysis to TCR beta V- and J-gene trimming. Reports indicate that TCR beta sequences accurately predicted the HLA-A and HLA-B alleles of most subjects. The authors later found TCR association rates varying by HLA locus, with DRB1 most and HLA-C fewest.

PCR primers comprised 60 Vbeta and 13 Jbeta primers. Sequencing used immunoSEQ multiplex PCR; TCRdb keeps in-frame clones, though not all of them. Recorded for this sample: more than 45,000 clones. The clonotype originates from a male donor in good health and CMV-seronegative. Sequencing was performed on PBMCs.

This CDR3 is CASSLQGRQETQYF. In DNA form, the CDR3 reads TGCGCCAGCAGCTTACAGGGACGACAAGAGACCCAGTACTTC. V and J are TRBV5-1 and TRBJ2-5; TRBD1 is a possible D gene (6 bases). Germline CDR1 reads SGHRS; CDR2 reads YFSETQ. The ends were cut back, 2 bases at V and 2 bases at J, with 10 bases in the middle. This CDR3 has 14 amino acids.